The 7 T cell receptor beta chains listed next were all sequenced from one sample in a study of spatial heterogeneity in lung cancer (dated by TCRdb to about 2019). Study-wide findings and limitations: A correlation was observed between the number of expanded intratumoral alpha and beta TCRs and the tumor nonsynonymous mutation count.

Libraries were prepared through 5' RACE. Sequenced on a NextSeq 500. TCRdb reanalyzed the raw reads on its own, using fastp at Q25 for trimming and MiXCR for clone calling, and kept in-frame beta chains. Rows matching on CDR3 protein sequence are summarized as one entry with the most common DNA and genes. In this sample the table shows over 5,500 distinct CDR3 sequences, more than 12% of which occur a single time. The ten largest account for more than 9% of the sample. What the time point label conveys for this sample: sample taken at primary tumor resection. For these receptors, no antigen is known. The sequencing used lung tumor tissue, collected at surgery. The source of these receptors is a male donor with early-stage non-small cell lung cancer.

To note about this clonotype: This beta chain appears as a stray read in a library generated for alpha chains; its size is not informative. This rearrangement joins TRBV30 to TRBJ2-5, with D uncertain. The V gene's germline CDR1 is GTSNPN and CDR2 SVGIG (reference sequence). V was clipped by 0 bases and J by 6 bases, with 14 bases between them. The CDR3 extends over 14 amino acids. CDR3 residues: CAWSVRLPVKTQYF. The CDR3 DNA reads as TGTGCCTGGAGTGTAAGGCTCCCGGTTAAGACCCAGTACTTC.

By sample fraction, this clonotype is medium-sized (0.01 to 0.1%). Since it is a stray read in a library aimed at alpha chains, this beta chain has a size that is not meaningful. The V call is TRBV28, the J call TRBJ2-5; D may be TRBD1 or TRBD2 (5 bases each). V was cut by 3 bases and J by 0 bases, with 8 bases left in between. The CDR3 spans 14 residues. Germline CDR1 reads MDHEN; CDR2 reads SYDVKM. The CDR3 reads CASSFEGNQETQYF. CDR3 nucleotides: TGTGCCAGCAGTTTTGAGGGGAACCAAGAGACCCAGTACTTC.

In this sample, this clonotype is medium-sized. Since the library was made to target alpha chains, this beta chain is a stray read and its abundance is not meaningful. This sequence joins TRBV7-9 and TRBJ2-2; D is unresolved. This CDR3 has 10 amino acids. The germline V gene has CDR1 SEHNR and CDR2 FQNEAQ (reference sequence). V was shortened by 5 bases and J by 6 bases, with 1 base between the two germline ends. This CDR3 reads CASSPGELFF. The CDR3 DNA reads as TGTGCCAGCAGCCCCGGGGAGCTGTTTTTT.

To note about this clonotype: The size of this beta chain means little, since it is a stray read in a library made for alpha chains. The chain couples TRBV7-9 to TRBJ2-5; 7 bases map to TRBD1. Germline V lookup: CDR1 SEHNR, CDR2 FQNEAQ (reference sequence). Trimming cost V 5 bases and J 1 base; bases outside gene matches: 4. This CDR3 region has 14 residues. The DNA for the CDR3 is TGTGCCAGCAGCCTCCGGGACAGCCAAGAGACCCAGTACTTC. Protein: CASSLRDSQETQYF.

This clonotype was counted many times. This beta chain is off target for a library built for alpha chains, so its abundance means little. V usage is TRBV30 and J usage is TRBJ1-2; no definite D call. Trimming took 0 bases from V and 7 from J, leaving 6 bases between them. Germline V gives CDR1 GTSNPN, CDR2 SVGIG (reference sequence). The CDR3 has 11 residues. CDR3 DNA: TGTGCCTGGAGTGTATCTCCTGGCTACACCTTC. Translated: CAWSVSPGYTF.

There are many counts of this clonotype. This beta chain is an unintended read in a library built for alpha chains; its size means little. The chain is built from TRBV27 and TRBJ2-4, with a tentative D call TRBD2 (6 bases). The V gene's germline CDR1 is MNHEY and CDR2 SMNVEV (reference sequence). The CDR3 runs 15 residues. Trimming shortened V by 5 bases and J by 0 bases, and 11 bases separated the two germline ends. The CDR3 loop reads CASSPGALAKNIQYF. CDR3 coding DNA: TGTGCCAGCAGTCCGGGAGCTCTAGCCAAAAACATTCAGTACTTC.

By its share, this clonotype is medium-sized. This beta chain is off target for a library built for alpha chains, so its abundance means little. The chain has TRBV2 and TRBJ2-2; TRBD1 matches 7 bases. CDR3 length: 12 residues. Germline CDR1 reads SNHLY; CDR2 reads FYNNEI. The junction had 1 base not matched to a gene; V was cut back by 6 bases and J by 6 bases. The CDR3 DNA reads TGTGCCAGCAGAAGGGGGCCCGGGGAGCTGTTTTTT. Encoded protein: CASRRGPGELFF.